One and the same sample provided the 2 T cell receptor beta chains below, sequenced in a study of STAT5B mutations in CD4+ large granular lymphocyte leukemia. Clones were sequenced by immunoSEQ multiplex PCR, and TCRdb holds only the in-frame ones, with some missing. The sample contains 20,000 to 25,000 clones, around 76% of which appear only once. The sequenced material came from CD4+ T cells from blood buffy coats. These receptor sequences come from a human donor in good health.

The V gene is TRBV28, the J gene TRBJ2-7; 9 nucleotides match TRBD1. Trimming took 5 bases from V and 1 from J; bases not matched to a gene: 6. The CDR3 has 15 amino acids. Germline V CDR1 and CDR2: MDHEN, SYDVKM. The CDR3 is CASSGTGRVSYEQYF. DNA for the CDR3: TGTGCCAGCAGTGGGACAGGGAGGGTTTCCTACGAGCAGTACTTC.

This clone was observed once. V usage is TRBV25-1 and J usage is TRBJ2-3; the D is unclear. V lost 4 bases, J lost 0 bases, and 8 bases lay in between. CDR3 length equals 14 residues. Per germline, CDR1 MGHDK and CDR2 SYGVNS. CDR3 sequence (DNA): TGTGCCAGCAGTGCCGCGATAAGCACAGATACGCAGTATTTT. Amino acid sequence: CASSAAISTDTQYF.